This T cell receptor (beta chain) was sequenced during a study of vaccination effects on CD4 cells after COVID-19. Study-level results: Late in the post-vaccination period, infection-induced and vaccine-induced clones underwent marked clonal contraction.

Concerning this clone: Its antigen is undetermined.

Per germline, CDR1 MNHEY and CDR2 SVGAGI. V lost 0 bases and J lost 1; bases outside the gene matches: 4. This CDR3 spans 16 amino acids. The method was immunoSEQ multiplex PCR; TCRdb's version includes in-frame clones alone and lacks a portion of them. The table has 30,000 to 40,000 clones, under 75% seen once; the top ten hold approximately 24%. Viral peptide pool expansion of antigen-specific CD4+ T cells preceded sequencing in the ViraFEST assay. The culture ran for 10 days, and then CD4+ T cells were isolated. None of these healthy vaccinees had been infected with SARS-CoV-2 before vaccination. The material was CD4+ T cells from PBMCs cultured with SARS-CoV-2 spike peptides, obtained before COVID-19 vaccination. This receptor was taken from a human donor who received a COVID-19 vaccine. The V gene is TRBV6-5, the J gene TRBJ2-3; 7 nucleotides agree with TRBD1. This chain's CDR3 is CASSYSAGTGTDTQYF. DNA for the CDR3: TGTGCCAGCAGTTACTCGGCCGGGACAGGCACAGATACGCAGTATTTT.